What follows is one TCR beta chain and its context. This record belongs to a study of cytotoxic CD8 clonotypes in ibrutinib-treated CLL. Study-wide background: Recorded responses included around 25 partial and 2 complete; following median around 73 months, roughly 15 stayed remitted and about 12 progressed.

Assay: immunoSEQ multiplex PCR; the TCRdb copy retains only in-frame clones and omits some. The repertoire holds nearly 25,000 clones, with 55% to 85% as singletons. The junction had 5 bases not matched to a gene; V was cut back by 9 bases and J by 8 bases. This CDR3 is built from 11 residues. The germline gives CDR1 SNHLY, CDR2 FYNNEI. V and J are TRBV2 and TRBJ2-3; 7 bases are a match to TRBD2. The source of this sequence is a human donor with chronic lymphocytic leukemia. Specimen: PBMCs, collected after 12 months of ibrutinib treatment. CDR3: CARTSKGTQYF. The CDR3 region has the DNA TGTGCCAGGACTAGCAAGGGTACGCAGTATTTT. The entire variable domain, with the rest obtained from reference TRBV2 and TRBJ2-3, is as follows: EPEVTQTPSHQVTQMGQEVILRCVPISNHLYFYWYRQILGQKVEFLVSFYNNEISEKSEIFDDQFSVERPDGSNFTLKIRSTKLEDSAMYFCARTSKGTQYFGPGTRLTVL.